This entry concerns a single T cell receptor beta chain. What it binds is not known. The data were obtained in a study of OX40 agonist ivuxolimab in advanced cancers. In the study overall: One patient with hepatocellular carcinoma and two with cutaneous melanoma, three in all, had partial responses.

Excluded were patients having autoimmune disease history or systemic immunosuppression. The timepoints at which blood was sampled were baseline, cycle 4 day 1, and cycle 7 day 1. In germline, CDR1 is MNHNS, CDR2 SASEGT. This CDR3 has 15 amino acids. V was clipped by 2 bases and J by 7 bases; unmatched bases: 6. TCRdb's copy holds only in-frame clones and misses some; the assay was immunoSEQ multiplex PCR. This sample has about 21,000 clones, with about 90% found just once. The study's findings and limits: Some of the lowest clonal expansion was seen in partial responders at 0.1-3.0 mg/kg.

The input for sequencing was CD4+ or CD8+ T cells sorted from blood, taken in a trial of the OX40 agonist ivuxolimab. This chain uses TRBV6-1 with TRBJ2-1; 9 bases agree with TRBD1. The sequence was obtained from an adult with an advanced solid tumor such as melanoma, head and neck, liver or kidney cancer. The CDR3 reads CASSERRQGDNEQFF. DNA of the CDR3: TGTGCCAGCAGTGAAAGGAGACAGGGGGATAATGAGCAGTTCTTC.